What follows are 4 T cell receptor beta chains derived from one specimen sequenced in a study of STAT5B mutations in CD4+ large granular lymphocyte leukemia. Produced via immunoSEQ multiplex PCR; TCRdb's table is partial and in-frame only. The repertoire consists of tens of thousands of clones, with 76% occurring once and the leading ten covering roughly 7.1%. The sample consisted of CD4+ T cells from blood buffy coats. The receptors were gathered from a human donor in good health.

The sample holds a few counts of this clone. The chain combines TRBV7-9 with TRBJ2-7; 10 bases align to TRBD2. CDR3 length: 15 amino acids. With V trimmed by 0 bases and J by 12 bases, 11 bases remained unmatched. Germline lookup yields CDR1 SEHNR and CDR2 FQNEAQ (reference sequence). In DNA form, the CDR3 reads TGTGCCAGCAGCTTAGCCGACCTAGCGGGAGTCTGGCGGTACTTC. Residues: CASSLADLAGVWRYF.

The CDR3 loop is CASSSESGSFHEQYF. CDR3 nucleotide sequence: TGCGCCAGCAGCTCGGAGAGCGGGAGCTTCCACGAGCAGTACTTC. This chain connects TRBV5-1 to TRBJ2-7, with 8 positions matching TRBD2. With V trimmed by 3 bases and J by 5 bases, 10 bases remained unmatched. CDR3 length equals 15 residues. In germline, CDR1 is SGHRS, CDR2 YFSETQ.

This rearrangement joins TRBV7-2 to TRBJ2-1; TRBD1 aligns across 8 bases. The CDR3 has 15 amino acids. With V trimmed by 6 bases and J by 7 bases, 11 bases remained unmatched. Germline V gene lookup returns CDR1 SGHTA and CDR2 FQGNSA. The CDR3 nucleotides read TGTGCCAGCAGTCGACAGGGGCAGGTTACGAATGAGCAGTTCTTC. Its protein product is CASSRQGQVTNEQFF.

The V call is TRBV5-1, the J call TRBJ2-6; maybe TRBD2 (5 bases). The CDR3 runs 14 residues. The germline V and J ends were trimmed by 2 bases and 3 bases, with 6 bases remaining between them. Germline lookup yields CDR1 SGHRS and CDR2 YFSETQ. CDR3 region: CASSLGGGANVLTF. The CDR3 DNA reads as TGCGCCAGCAGCTTAGGAGGTGGGGCCAACGTCCTGACTTTC.